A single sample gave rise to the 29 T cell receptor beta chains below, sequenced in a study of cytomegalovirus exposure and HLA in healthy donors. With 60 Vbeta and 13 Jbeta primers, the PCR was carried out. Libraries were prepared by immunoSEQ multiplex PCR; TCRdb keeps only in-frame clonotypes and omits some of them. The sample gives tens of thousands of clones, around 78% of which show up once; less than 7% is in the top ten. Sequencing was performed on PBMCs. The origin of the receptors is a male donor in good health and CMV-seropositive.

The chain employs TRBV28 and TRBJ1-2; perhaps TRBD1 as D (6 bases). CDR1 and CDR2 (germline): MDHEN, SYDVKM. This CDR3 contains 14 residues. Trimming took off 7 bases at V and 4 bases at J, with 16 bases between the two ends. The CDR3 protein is CASTFGTPTYGYTF. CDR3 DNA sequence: TGTGCCAGCACTTTCGGGACACCAACCTATGGCTACACCTTC.

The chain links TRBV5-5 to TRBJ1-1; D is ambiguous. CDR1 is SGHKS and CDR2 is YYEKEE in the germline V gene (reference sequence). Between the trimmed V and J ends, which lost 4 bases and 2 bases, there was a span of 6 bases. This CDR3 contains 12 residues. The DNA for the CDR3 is TGTGCCAGCAGCCCTCTAAACACTGAAGCTTTCTTT. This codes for CASSPLNTEAFF.

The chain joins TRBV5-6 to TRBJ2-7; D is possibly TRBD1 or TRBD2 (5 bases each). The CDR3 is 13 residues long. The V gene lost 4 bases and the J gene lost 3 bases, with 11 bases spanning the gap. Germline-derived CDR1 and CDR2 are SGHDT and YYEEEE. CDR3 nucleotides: TGTGCCAGCAGCGTGGGACGGGTCTACGAGCAGTACTTC. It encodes CASSVGRVYEQYF.

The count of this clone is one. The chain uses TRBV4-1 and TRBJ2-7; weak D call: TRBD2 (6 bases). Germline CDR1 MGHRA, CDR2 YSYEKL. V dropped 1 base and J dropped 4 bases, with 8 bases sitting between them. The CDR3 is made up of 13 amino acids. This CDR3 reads CASSQAGEYEQYF. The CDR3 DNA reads TGCGCCAGCAGCCAAGCGGGGGAGTACGAGCAGTACTTC.

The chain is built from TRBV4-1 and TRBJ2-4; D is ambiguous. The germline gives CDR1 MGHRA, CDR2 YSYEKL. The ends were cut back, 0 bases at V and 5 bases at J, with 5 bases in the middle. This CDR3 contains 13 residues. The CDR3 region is CASSQEEENIQYF. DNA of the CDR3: TGCGCCAGCAGCCAAGAAGAGGAAAACATTCAGTACTTC.

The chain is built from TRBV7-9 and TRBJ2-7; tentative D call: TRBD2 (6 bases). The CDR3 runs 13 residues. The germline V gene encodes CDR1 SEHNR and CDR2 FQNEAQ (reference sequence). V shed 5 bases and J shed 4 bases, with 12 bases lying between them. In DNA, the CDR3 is TGTGCCAGCAGCCTCGTTGGGACTTACGAGCAGTACTTC. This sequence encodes CASSLVGTYEQYF.

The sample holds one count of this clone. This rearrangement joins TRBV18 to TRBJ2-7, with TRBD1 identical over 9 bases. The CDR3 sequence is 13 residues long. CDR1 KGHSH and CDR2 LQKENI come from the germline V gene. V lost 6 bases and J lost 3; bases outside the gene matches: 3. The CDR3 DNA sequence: TGTGCCAGCTCTTCGGGACAGGGCTACGAGCAGTACTTC. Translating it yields CASSSGQGYEQYF.

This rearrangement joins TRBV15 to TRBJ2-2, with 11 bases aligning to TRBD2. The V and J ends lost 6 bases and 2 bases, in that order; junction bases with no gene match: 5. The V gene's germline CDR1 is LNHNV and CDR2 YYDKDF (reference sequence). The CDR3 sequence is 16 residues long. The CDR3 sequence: CATRSLAGGNTGELFF. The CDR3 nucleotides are TGTGCCACCAGATCGCTAGCGGGGGGTAACACCGGGGAGCTGTTTTTT.

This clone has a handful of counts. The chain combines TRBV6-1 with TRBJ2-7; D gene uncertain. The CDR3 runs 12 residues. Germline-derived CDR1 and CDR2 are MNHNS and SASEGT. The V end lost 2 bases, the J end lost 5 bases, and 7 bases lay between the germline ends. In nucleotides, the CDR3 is TGTGCCAGCAGTGAACATTCCCACGAGCAGTACTTC. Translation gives CASSEHSHEQYF.

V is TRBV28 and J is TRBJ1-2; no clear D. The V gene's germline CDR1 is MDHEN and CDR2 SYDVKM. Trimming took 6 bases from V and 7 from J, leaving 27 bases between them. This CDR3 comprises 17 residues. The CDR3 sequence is CASRPQVLANTKSGYTF. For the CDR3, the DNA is TGTGCCAGCAGGCCCCAGGTATTGGCCAACACGAAGAGTGGCTACACCTTC.

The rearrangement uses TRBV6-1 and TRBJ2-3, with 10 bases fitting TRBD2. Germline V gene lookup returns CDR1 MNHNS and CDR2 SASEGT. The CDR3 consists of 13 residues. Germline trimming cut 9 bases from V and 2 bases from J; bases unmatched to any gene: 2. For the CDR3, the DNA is TGTGCCAGTCTAGCGGGGGACACAGATACGCAGTATTTT. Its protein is CASLAGDTDTQYF.

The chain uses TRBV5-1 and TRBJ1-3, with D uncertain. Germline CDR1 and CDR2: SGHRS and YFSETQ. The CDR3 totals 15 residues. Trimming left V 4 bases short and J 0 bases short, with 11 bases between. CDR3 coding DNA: TGCGCCAGCAGCCTGGGAGGCAGCTCTGGAAACACCATATATTTT. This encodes CASSLGGSSGNTIYF.

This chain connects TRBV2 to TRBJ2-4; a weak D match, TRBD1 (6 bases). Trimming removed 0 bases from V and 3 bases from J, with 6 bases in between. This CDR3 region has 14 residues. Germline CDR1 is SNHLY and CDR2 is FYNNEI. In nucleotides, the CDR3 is TGTGCCAGCAGTGAAGCCAGGGGCAAAAACATTCAGTACTTC. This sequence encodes CASSEARGKNIQYF.

CDR3: CASSATGSAYEQYF. Here the CDR3 DNA reads TGTGCCAGCAGTGCGACAGGGTCCGCCTACGAGCAGTACTTC. The chain links TRBV25-1 to TRBJ2-7; 7 bases are a match to TRBD1. Trimming cost V 4 bases and J 2 bases; bases outside gene matches: 5. Germline assignment: CDR1 MGHDK and CDR2 SYGVNS. The CDR3 has 14 amino acids.

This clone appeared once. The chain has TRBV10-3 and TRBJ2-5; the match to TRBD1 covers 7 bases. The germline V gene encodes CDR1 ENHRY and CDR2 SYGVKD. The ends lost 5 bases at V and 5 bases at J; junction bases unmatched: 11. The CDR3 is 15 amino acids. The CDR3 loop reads CAISSGGGRDETQYF. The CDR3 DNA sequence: TGTGCCATCAGTTCAGGGGGTGGCAGGGATGAGACCCAGTACTTC.

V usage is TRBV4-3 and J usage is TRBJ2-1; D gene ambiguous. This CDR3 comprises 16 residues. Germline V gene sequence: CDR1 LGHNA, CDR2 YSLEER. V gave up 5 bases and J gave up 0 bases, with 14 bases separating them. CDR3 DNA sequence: TGCGCCAGCAGCTCCCGTTTCGCCAGCTCCTACAATGAGCAGTTCTTC. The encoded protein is CASSSRFASSYNEQFF.

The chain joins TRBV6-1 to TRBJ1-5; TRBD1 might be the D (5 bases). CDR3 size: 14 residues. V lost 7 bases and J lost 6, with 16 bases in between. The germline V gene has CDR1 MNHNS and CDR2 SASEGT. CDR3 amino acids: CASTAQGGFQPQHF. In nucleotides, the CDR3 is TGTGCCAGCACCGCGCAGGGAGGTTTTCAGCCCCAGCATTTT.

The CDR3 DNA reads as TGTGCCAGCAACTTAAGGGGGCCGGATCAGCCCCAGCATTTT. Its protein product is CASNLRGPDQPQHF. The chain carries TRBV2 and TRBJ1-5; TRBD1 aligns across 7 bases. There are 14 residues in the CDR3. Germline CDR1 SNHLY, CDR2 FYNNEI. V dropped 7 bases and J dropped 5; count of bases not matched to a gene: 8.

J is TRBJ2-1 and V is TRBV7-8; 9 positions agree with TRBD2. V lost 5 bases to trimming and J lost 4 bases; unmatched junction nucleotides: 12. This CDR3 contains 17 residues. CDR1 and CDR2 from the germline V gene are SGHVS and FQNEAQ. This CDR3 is CASSPGVAGVDYNEQFF. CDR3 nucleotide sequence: TGTGCCAGCAGCCCAGGGGTAGCGGGAGTGGATTACAATGAGCAGTTCTTC. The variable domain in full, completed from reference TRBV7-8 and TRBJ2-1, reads GAGVSQSPRYKVAKRGQDVALRCDPISGHVSLFWYQQALGQGPEFLTYFQNEAQLDKSGLPSDRFFAERPEGSVSTLKIQRTQQEDSAVYLCASSPGVAGVDYNEQFFGPGTRLTVL.

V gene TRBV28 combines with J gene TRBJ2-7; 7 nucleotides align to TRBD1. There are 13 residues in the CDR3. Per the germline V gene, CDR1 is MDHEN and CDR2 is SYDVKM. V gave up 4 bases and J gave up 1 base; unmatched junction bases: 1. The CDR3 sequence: CASSSGQSYEQYF. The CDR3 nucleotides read TGTGCCAGCAGTTCGGGACAGTCCTACGAGCAGTACTTC.

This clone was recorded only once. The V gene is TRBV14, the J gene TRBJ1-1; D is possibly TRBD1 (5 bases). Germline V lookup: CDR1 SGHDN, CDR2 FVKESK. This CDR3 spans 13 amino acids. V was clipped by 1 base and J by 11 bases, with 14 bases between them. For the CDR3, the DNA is TGTGCCAGCAGCCAAGGGGCAGGGCTTGAGGCTTTCTTT. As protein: CASSQGAGLEAFF.

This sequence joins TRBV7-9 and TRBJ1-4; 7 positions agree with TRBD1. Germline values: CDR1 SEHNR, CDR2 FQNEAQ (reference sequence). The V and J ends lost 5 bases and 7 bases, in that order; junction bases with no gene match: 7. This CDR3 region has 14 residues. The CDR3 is CASSRGQLAEKLFF. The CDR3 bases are TGTGCCAGCAGCCGGGGACAGCTAGCTGAAAAACTGTTTTTT.

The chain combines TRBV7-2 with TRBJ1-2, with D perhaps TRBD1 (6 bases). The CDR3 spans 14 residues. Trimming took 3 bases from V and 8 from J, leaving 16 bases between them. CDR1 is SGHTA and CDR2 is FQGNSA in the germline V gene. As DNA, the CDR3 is TGTGCCAGCAGCTTGTTCGAAGGGGGACGCGGCTACACCTTC. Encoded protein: CASSLFEGGRGYTF.

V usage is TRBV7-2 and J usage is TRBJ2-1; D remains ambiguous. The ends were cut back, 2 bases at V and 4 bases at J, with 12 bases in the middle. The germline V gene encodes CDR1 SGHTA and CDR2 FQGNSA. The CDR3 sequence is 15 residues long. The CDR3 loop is CASSLKRREYNEQFF. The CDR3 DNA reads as TGTGCCAGCAGCTTAAAGCGAAGAGAGTACAATGAGCAGTTCTTC. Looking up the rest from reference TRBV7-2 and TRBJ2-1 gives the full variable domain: GAGVSQSPSNKVTEKGKDVELRCDPISGHTALYWYRQSLGQGLEFLIYFQGNSAPDKSGLPSDRFSAERTGGSVSTLTIQRTQQEDSAVYLCASSLKRREYNEQFFGPGTRLTVL.

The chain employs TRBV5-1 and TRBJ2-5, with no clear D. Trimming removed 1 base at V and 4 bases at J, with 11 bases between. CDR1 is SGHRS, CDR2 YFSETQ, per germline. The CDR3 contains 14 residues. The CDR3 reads CASSLPRGVETQYF. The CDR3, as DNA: TGCGCCAGCAGCTTGCCAAGAGGCGTAGAGACCCAGTACTTC. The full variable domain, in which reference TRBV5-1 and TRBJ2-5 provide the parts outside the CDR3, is KAGVTQTPRYLIKTRGQQVTLSCSPISGHRSVSWYQQTPGQGLQFLFEYFSETQRNKGNFPGRFSGRQFSNSRSEMNVSTLELGDSALYLCASSLPRGVETQYFGPGTRLLVL.

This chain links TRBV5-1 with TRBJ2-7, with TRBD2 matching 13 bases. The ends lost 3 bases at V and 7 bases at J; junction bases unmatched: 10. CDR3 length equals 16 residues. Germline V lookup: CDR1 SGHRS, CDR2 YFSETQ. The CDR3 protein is CASSSWTSGRPGEQYF. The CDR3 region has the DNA TGCGCCAGCAGCTCTTGGACTAGCGGGAGACCGGGAGAGCAGTACTTC.

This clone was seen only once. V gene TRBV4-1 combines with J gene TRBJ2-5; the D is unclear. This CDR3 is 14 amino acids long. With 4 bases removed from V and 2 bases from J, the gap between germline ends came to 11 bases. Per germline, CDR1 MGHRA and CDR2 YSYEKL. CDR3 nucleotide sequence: TGCGCCAGCAGCCCGTCGGCGGTTCAAGAGACCCAGTACTTC. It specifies CASSPSAVQETQYF.

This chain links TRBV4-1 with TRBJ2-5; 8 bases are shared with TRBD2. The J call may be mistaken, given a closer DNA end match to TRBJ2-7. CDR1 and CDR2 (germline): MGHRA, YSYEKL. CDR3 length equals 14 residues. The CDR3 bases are TGCGCCAGCAGCCTGGGACTAGGTATATACGAGCAGTACTTC. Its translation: CASSLGLGIYEQYF.

The CDR3 protein is CASSLIRGAYGYTF. CDR3 bases: TGTGCCAGCAGCTTAATACGGGGAGCCTATGGCTACACCTTC. V and J are TRBV11-2 and TRBJ1-2, with unresolved D. Germline V gene data show CDR1 as SGHAT and CDR2 as FQNNGV. The CDR3 sequence is 14 residues long. V shed 2 bases and J shed 4 bases, with 11 bases lying between them.